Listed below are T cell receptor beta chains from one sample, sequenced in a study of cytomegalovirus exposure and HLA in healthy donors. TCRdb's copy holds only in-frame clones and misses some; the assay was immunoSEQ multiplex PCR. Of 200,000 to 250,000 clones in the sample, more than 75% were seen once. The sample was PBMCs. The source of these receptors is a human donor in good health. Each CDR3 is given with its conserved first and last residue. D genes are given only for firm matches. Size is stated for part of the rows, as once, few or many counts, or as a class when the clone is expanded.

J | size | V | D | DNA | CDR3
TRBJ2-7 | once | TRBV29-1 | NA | TGCAGCGTTGAATCGGGGGCAGGGGGTCCCCCCGAGCAGTACTTC | CSVESGAGGPPEQYF
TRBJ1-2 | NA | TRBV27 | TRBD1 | TGTGCCAGCAGTTACCTCAGGGGGGTGGGCTACACCTTC | CASSYLRGVGYTF
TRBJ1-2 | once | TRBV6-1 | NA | TGTGCCAGCAGTCTGACACAGGCTCTACTTTATGGCTACACCTTC | CASSLTQALLYGYTF
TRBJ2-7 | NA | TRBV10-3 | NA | TGTGCCATCAGTAGCGCTTACGAGCAGTACTTC | CAISSAYEQYF
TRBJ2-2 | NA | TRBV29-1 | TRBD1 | TGCAGCGTTGGCGCTATGGGACAGCAATACACCGGGGAGCTGTTTTTT | CSVGAMGQQYTGELFF
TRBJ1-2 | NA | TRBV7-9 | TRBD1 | TGTGCCAGCAGCTCCGGGACAGGGAATGGCTACACCTTC | CASSSGTGNGYTF
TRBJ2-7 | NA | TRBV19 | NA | TGTGCCAGTAGTATAGTTTTCGGGGTCTGGTACGAGCAGTACTTC | CASSIVFGVWYEQYF
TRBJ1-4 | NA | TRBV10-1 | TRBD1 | TGCGCCAGCAGTGAAGGGACAGGGACAGACTTTTATGAAAAACTGTTTTTT | CASSEGTGTDFYEKLFF
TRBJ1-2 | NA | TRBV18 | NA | TGTGCCAGCTCACCATCCCGAGACAGACAGAGTTCCTATGGCTACACCTTC | CASSPSRDRQSSYGYTF
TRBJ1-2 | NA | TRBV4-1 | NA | TGCGCCAGCAGCATCGACAGTTTCACCTATGGCTACACCTTC | CASSIDSFTYGYTF
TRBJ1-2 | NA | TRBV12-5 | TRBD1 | TGTGCTAGTGGTTTTGGACAGGGGGTTGGCTACACCTTC | CASGFGQGVGYTF
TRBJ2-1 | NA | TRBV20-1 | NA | TGCAGTGCTAGAGATCTTGGCGAGCAGTTCTTC | CSARDLGEQFF
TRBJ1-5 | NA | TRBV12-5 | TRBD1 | TGTGCTAGTGAACCGACAGGGTTTAGCAATCAGCCCCAGCATTTT | CASEPTGFSNQPQHF
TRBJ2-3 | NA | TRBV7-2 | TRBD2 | TGTGCCAGCAGCTTACAAGCGGGGGATACAGATACGCAGTATTTT | CASSLQAGDTDTQYF
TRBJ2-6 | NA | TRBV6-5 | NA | TGTGCCAGCAGGCGGGCTGGGGCCAACGTCCTGACTTTC | CASRRAGANVLTF
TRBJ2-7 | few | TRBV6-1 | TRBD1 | TGTGCCAGCAGGGAACCGGGACAGGGCCTCTACGAGCAGTACTTC | CASREPGQGLYEQYF
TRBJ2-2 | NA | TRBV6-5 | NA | TGTGCCAGCAGTTTGGGACAAAACACCGGGGAGCTGTTTTTT | CASSLGQNTGELFF
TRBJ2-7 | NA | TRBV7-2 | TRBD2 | TGTGCCAGCAGCTTAGAACTGGCGGGAGGGAACGAGCAGTACTTC | CASSLELAGGNEQYF
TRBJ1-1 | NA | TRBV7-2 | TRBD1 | TGTGCCAGCAGCTTAGCGATTGGGACAGGCCGCACTGAAGCTTTCTTT | CASSLAIGTGRTEAFF
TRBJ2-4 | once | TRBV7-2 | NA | TGTGCCAGCAGCTTAGATCAGGGGACGAACATTCAGTACTTC | CASSLDQGTNIQYF
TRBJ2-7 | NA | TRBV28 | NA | TGTGCCAGCAGTTTAAGGCGGGGGACAATCTACGAGCAGTACTTC | CASSLRRGTIYEQYF
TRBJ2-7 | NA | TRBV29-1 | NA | TGCAGCGTTGAATTTTCTACCTACGAGCAGTACTTC | CSVEFSTYEQYF
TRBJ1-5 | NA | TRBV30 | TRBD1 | TGTGCCTGGAGTCCAAGTCGGACAGGGCGGAATCAGCCCCAGCATTTT | CAWSPSRTGRNQPQHF
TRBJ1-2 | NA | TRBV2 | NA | TGTGCTTCTGAGGGGGACATTAACTATGGCTACACCTTC | CASEGDINYGYTF
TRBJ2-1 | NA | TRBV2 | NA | TGTGCCAGCAGTGAAAGGAGGCCCCAGTTCTTC | CASSERRPQFF
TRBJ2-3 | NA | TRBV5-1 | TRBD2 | TGCGCCAGCAGCTTGGCGACTAGCGGGACGGCAGCAGATACGCAGTATTTT | CASSLATSGTAADTQYF
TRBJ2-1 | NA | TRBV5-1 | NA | TGCGCCAGCAGCTTGGCGGAGAATGAGCAGTTCTTC | CASSLAENEQFF
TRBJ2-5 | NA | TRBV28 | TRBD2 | TGTGCCAGCAGTTTCGCCCTACTAGCGGGAGGGCAAGAGACCCAGTACTTC | CASSFALLAGGQETQYF
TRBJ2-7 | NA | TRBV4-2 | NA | TGTGCCAGCAGCCAAGCCCTTGAGATCTACGAGCAGTACTTC | CASSQALEIYEQYF
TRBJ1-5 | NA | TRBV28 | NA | TGTGCCAGCAGTTTTGTGGCTTACAATCAGCCCCAGCATTTT | CASSFVAYNQPQHF
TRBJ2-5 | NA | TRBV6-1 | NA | TGTGCCAGCCAGTCCCAAGAGACCCAGTACTTC | CASQSQETQYF
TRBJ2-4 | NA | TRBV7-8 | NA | TGTGCCAGCAGCTTAGGAGTGGGAGGACGAGCCAAAAACATTCAGTACTTC | CASSLGVGGRAKNIQYF
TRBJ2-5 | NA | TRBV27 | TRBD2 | TGTGCCAGCAGGGGGTTGGCTAGCGGGAGTTATGAGACCCAGTACTTC | CASRGLASGSYETQYF
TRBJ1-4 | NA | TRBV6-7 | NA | TGTGCCAGCAGTTACCCGAGGACAGTTCCGAATGAAAAACTGTTTTTT | CASSYPRTVPNEKLFF
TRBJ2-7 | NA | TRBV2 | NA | TGTGCCAGCAACAGAGCAACCCCCCACGAGCAGTACTTC | CASNRATPHEQYF
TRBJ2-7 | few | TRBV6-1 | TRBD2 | TGTGCCAGCAGTGATCATAAAGCGGGAGGGCCGGAGGAGCAGTACTTC | CASSDHKAGGPEEQYF
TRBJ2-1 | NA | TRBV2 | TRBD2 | TGTGCCAGCAGTGAAGCACATAGCGGGAAAGTTGAGCAGTTCTTC | CASSEAHSGKVEQFF
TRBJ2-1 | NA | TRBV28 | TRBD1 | TGTGCCAGCAGTTCCCCGGACAGGGTCCTCAATGAGCAGTTCTTC | CASSSPDRVLNEQFF
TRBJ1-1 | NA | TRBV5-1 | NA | TGCGCCAGCAGCTTGACGTGGGCGAGTGAAGCTTTCTTT | CASSLTWASEAFF
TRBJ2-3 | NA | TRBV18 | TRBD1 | TGTGCCAGCTCGTTAAACAGGGGGTCTACAGATACGCAGTATTTT | CASSLNRGSTDTQYF
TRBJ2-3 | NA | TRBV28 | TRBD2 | TGTGCCAGCAGTTTCCTAGCGGGCACAGATACGCAGTATTTT | CASSFLAGTDTQYF
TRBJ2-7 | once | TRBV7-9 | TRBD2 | TGTGCCAGCAGCTCGTGGACTAGCGGGAGATCTGGCTACGAGCAGTACTTC | CASSSWTSGRSGYEQYF
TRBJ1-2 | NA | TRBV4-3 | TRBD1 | TGCGCCAGCAGCCAAGGCCCACACGGACAGGGTCGGTATGGCTACACCTTC | CASSQGPHGQGRYGYTF
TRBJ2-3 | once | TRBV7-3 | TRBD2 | TGTGCCAGCAGCTCACTAGCGGGATCCTCTAGGGATACGCAGTATTTT | CASSSLAGSSRDTQYF
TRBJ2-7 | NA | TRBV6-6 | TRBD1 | TGTGCCAGCAGCACTGACAGGGCTGGCTCCTACGAGCAGTACTTC | CASSTDRAGSYEQYF
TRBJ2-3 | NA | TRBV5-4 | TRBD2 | TGTGCCAGCAGCTTGGCTAGCGGGACCACAGATACGCAGTATTTT | CASSLASGTTDTQYF
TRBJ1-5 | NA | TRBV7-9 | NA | TGTGCCAGCAGCTTAATAGATAGCAATCAGCCCCAGCATTTT | CASSLIDSNQPQHF
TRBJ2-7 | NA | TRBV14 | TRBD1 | TGTGCCAGCAGCCAACCGGGACAGTTCTACGAGCAGTACTTC | CASSQPGQFYEQYF
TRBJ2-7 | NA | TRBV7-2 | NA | TGTGCCAGCAGCTTAGGCCAACAGCTCTACGAGCAGTACTTC | CASSLGQQLYEQYF
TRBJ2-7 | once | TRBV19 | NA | TGTGCCAGTAGCAAGACCGGGACAGCGGGCTACGAGCAGTACTTC | CASSKTGTAGYEQYF
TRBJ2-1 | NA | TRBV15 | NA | TGTGCCACCTCCAGAACTAGGAATGAGCAGTTCTTC | CATSRTRNEQFF
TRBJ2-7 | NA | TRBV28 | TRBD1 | TGTGCCAGCACTTTAGGACAGGGGGTCTCCTACGAGCAGTACTTC | CASTLGQGVSYEQYF
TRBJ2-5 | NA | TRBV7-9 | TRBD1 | TGTGCCAGCAGCACCGGGACAGGAGAGACCCAGTACTTC | CASSTGTGETQYF
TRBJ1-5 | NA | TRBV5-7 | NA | TGTGCCAGCAGCAGAGCAGGGCAGGAAGGCAATCAGCCCCAGCATTTT | CASSRAGQEGNQPQHF
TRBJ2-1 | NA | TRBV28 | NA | TGTGCCAGCTCTCCAGGCGGAGGGGGCCCCCGGTATGAGCAGTTCTTC | CASSPGGGGPRYEQFF